This TCR beta chain stems from a study of T cell responses to AZD1222 COVID-19 vaccine. Measured with immunoSEQ multiplex PCR; TCRdb has only the in-frame clones, and not every one. This sample has about 150,000 clones, with roughly nine tenths found just once. V lost 3 bases, J lost 2 bases, and 8 bases lay in between. This CDR3 spans 13 amino acids. Germline CDR1 and CDR2: DFQATT and SNEGSKA (reference sequence). Concerning this clone: Antigen specificity is unknown.

Study outcomes and limitations: Seropositive AZD1222 recipients at baseline numbered only 6 or 7.

This receptor was taken from an adult who received the AZD1222 COVID-19 vaccine. Sequences were derived from peripheral blood, sampled 28 days after the second AZD1222 dose. This chain joins TRBV20-1 and TRBJ1-3, with D tentatively TRBD1 (5 bases). The CDR3 sequence is CSASGGAGNTIYF. The CDR3 DNA is TGCAGTGCTAGTGGGGGGGCTGGAAACACCATATATTTT.